These 3 T cell receptor beta chains were all obtained from the same sample, sequenced in a study of identical twins. TCRdb reprocessed the 5' RACE reads via MiXCR and lists one record per CDR3 protein. The sample carries 130,000 to 150,000 distinct CDR3 sequences, 3% to 4% recorded once. Sequencing was carried out using memory T cells sorted from blood. Source of these receptors: a man between 18 and 29 years old in good health.

Ten or more counts support this clonotype. The chain uses TRBV30 and TRBJ2-2, with D unresolved. The CDR3 sequence is 10 residues long. Germline V gene lookup returns CDR1 GTSNPN and CDR2 SVGIG (reference sequence). The V end lost 7 bases, the J end lost 5 bases, and 5 bases lay between the germline ends. CDR3 coding DNA: TGTGCCTACACTACCGGGGAGCTGTTTTTT. Amino acids: CAYTTGELFF.

This clonotype was observed a single time. A read error is possible here, since a much larger clone lies one base away. CDR3 nucleotides: TGTGCCAGCAGCCGGGGGGGAACTGGGGCCAACGTCCTGACTTTC. Translating it yields CASSRGGTGANVLTF. This rearrangement joins TRBV3-1 to TRBJ2-6; 7 nucleotides agree with TRBD2. CDR1 and CDR2 (germline): LGHDT, YNNKEL (reference sequence). V dropped 4 bases and J dropped 2; count of bases not matched to a gene: 2. CDR3 size: 15 residues.

This clonotype showed up many times. The V call is TRBV11-2, the J call TRBJ2-7; D might be TRBD1 or TRBD2, each matching 5 bases. The V end lost 0 bases, the J end lost 8 bases, and 17 bases lay between the germline ends. Germline V gene lookup returns CDR1 SGHAT and CDR2 FQNNGV. CDR3 length: 15 residues. The CDR3 spells CASSLESWTGPKQYF. The CDR3 nucleotides are TGTGCCAGCAGCTTAGAGTCTTGGACGGGACCGAAGCAGTACTTC.